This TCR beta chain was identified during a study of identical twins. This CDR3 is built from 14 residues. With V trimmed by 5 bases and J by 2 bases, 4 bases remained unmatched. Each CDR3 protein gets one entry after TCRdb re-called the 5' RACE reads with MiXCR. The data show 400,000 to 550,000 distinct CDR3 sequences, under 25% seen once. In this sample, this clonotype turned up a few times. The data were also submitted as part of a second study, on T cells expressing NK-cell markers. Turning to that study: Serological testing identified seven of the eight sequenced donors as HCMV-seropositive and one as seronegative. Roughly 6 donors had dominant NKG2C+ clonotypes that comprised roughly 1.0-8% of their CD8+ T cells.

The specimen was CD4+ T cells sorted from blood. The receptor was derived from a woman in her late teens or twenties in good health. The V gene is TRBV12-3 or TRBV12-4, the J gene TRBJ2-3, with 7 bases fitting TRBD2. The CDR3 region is CASSTGTTTDTQYF. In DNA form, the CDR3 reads TGTGCCAGCAGTACCGGGACTACCACAGATACGCAGTATTTT.